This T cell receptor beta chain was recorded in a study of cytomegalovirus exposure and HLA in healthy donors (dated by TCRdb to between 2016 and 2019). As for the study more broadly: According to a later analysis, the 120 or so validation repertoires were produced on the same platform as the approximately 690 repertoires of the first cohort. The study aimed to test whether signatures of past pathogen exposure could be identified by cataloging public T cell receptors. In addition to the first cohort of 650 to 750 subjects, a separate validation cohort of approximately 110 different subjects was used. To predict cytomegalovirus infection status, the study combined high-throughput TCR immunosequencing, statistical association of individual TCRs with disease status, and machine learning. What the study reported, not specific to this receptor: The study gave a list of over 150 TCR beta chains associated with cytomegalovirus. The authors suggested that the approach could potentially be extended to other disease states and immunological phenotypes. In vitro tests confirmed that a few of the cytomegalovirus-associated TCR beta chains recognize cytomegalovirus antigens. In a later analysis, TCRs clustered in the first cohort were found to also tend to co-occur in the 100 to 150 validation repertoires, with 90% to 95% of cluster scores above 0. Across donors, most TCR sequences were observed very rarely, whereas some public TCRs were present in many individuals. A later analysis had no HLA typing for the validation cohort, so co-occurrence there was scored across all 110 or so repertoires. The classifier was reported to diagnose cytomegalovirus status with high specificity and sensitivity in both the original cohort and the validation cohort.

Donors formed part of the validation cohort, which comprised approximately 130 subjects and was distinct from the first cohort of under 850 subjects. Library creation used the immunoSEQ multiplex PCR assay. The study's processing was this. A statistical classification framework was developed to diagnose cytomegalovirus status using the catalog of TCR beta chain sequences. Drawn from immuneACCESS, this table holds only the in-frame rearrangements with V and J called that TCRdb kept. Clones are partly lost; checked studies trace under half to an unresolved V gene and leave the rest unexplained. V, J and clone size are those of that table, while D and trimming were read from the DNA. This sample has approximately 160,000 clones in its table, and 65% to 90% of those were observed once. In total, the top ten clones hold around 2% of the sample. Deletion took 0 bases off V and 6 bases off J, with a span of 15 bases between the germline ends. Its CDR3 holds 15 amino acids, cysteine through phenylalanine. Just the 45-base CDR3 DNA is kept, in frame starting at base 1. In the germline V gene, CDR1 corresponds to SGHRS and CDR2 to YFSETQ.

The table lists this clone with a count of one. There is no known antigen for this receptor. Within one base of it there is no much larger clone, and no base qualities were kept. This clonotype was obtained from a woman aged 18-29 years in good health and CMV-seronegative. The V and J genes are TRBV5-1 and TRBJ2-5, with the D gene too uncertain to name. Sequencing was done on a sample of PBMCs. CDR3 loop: CASSLVISGLQTQYF. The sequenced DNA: TGCGCCAGCAGCTTGGTAATTTCAGGCCTCCAGACCCAGTACTTC. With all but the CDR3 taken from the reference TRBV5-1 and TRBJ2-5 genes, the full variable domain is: KAGVTQTPRYLIKTRGQQVTLSCSPISGHRSVSWYQQTPGQGLQFLFEYFSETQRNKGNFPGRFSGRQFSNSRSEMNVSTLELGDSALYLCASSLVISGLQTQYFGPGTRLLVL.